The clone carrying this T cell receptor (beta chain) was counted many times. Antigen specificity is unknown. Germline CDR1 reads DFQATT; CDR2 reads SNEGSKA (reference sequence). V shed 7 bases and J shed 1 base, with 10 bases lying between them. The CDR3 sequence is 13 residues long. TCRdb reprocessed the 5' RACE reads with MiXCR, giving one entry per CDR3 protein. The repertoire holds about 360,000 distinct CDR3 sequences, with around 6.5% as singletons. This record belongs to a study of T cells after yellow fever vaccination. Study-level findings and limits: Within FACS-sorted repertoires, abundant clonotypes contaminating from the bulk population could be present. Reappearance after the booster was seen for most primary-vaccination clones, at 95% to 98% CD4 and about 90% CD8.

This sample comprised PBMCs, obtained 5 days after the yellow fever booster vaccination. The chain has TRBV20-1 and TRBJ2-2, with D hard to call. This TCR was sampled from a man aged 25-40 years who received the YFV17D yellow fever vaccine. The CDR3 region has the DNA TGCAGTGTCTCACGAGAGAACACCGGGGAGCTGTTTTTT. Translated: CSVSRENTGELFF.